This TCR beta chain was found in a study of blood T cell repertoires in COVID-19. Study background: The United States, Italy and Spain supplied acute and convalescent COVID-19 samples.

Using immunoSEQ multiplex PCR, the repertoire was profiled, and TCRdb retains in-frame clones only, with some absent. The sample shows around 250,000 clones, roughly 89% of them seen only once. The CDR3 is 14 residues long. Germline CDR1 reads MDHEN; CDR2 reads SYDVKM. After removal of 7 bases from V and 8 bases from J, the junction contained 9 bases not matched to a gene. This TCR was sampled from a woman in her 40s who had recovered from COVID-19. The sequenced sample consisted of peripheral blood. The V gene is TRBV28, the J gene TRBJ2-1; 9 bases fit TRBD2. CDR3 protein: CASTDSSGVYEQFF. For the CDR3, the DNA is TGTGCCAGCACCGATTCTAGCGGGGTATATGAGCAGTTCTTC.